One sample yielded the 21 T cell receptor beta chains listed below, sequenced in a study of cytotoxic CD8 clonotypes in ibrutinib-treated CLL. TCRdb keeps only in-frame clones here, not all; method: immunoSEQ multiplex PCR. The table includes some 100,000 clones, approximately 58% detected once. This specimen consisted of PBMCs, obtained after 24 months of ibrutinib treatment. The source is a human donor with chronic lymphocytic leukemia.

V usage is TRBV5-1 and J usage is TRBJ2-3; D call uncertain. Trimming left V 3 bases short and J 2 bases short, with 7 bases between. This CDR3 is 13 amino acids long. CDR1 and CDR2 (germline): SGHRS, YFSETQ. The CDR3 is CASSSGLTDTQYF. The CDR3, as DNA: TGCGCCAGCAGCTCTGGTCTCACAGATACGCAGTATTTT. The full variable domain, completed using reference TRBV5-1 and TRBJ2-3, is KAGVTQTPRYLIKTRGQQVTLSCSPISGHRSVSWYQQTPGQGLQFLFEYFSETQRNKGNFPGRFSGRQFSNSRSEMNVSTLELGDSALYLCASSSGLTDTQYFGPGTRLTVL.

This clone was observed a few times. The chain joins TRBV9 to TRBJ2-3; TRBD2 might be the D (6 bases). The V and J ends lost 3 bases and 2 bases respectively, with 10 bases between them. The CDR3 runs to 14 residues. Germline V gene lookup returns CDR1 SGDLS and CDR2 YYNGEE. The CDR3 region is CASSGGTHTDTQYF. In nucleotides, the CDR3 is TGTGCCAGCAGCGGAGGGACTCACACAGATACGCAGTATTTT.

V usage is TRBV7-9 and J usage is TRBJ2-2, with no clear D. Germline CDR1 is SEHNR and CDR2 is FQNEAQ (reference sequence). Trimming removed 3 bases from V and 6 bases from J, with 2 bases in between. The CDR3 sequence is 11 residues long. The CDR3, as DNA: TGTGCCAGCAGCTTCCCCGGGGAGCTGTTTTTT. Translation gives CASSFPGELFF.

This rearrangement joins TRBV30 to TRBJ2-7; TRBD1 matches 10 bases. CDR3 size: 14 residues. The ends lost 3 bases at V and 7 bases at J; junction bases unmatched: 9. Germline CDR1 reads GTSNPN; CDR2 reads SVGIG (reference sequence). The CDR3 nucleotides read TGTGCCTGGAGGTGGGGACAGGGGACGGGAGAGCAGTACTTC. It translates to CAWRWGQGTGEQYF.

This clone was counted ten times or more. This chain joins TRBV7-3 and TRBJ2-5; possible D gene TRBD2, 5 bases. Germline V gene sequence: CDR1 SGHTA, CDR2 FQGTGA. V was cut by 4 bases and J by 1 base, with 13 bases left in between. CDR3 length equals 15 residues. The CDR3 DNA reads TGTGCCAGCAGCTCCGTGGGAGCGAGCCAAGAGACCCAGTACTTC. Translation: CASSSVGASQETQYF.

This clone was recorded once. CDR3 in amino acids: CASSVGTGKNIQYF. CDR3 bases: TGTGCCAGCAGCGTCGGGACTGGAAAAAACATTCAGTACTTC. The V and J genes are TRBV9 and TRBJ2-4; the D gene is possibly TRBD2 (6 bases). Trimming took 2 bases from V and 4 from J, leaving 10 bases between them. The CDR3 has 14 residues. Germline lookup yields CDR1 SGDLS and CDR2 YYNGEE.

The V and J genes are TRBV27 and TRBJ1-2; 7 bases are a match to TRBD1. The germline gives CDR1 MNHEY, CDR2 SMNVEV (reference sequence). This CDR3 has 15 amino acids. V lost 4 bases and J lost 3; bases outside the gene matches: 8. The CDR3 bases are TGTGCCAGCAGTTCGTCCCCAGGGGGGTACTATGGCTACACCTTC. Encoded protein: CASSSSPGGYYGYTF.

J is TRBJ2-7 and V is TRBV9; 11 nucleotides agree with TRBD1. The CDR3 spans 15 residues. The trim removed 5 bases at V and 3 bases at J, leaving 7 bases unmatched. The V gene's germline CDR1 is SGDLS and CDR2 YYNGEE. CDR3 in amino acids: CASSSPGTGGYEQYF. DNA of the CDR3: TGTGCCAGCAGTTCCCCCGGGACAGGGGGCTACGAGCAGTACTTC.

CDR3 nucleotides: TGTGCCAGCAGCGTCTACAGGGAACCGAGCTCCTATAATTCACCCCTCCACTTT. The encoded protein is CASSVYREPSSYNSPLHF. The chain is built from TRBV9 and TRBJ1-6; tentative D call: TRBD1 (6 bases). Germline values: CDR1 SGDLS, CDR2 YYNGEE. Trimming took 2 bases from V and 0 from J, leaving 15 bases between them. The length of the CDR3 is 18 residues.

The CDR3, as DNA: TGTGCCAGCAGCCAGGACAGGAGAGGAAACACCATATATTTT. Protein: CASSQDRRGNTIYF. V gene TRBV5-6 combines with J gene TRBJ1-3; 7 nucleotides match TRBD1. The CDR3 sequence is 14 residues long. V was pared by 4 bases and J by 4 bases, with 5 bases of the junction left unmatched. Germline CDR1 and CDR2: SGHDT and YYEEEE. Filled out from reference TRBV5-6 and TRBJ1-3, the complete variable domain reads DAGVTQSPTHLIKTRGQQVTLRCSPKSGHDTVSWYQQALGQGPQFIFQYYEEEERQRGNFPDRFSGHQFPNYSSELNVNALLLGDSALYLCASSQDRRGNTIYFGEGSWLTVV.

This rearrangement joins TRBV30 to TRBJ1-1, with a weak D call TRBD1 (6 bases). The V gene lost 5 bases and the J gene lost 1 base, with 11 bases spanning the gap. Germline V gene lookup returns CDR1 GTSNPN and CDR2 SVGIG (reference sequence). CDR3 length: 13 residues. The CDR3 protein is CAWARDKNTEAFF. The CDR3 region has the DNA TGTGCCTGGGCCCGGGACAAGAACACTGAAGCTTTCTTT.

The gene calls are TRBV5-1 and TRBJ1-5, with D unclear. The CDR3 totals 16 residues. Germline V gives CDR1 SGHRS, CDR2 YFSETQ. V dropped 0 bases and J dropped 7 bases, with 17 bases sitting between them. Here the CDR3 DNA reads TGCGCCAGCAGCTTGGAAGGGCGAGGGAAAGGCCAGCCCCAGCATTTT. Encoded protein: CASSLEGRGKGQPQHF.

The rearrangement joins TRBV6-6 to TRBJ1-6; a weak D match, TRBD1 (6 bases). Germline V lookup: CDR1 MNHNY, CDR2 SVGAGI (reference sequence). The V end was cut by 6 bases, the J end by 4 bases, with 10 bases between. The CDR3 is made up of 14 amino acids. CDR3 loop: CASSRGQYNSPLHF. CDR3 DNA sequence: TGTGCCAGCAGCCGAGGACAGTATAATTCACCCCTCCACTTT.

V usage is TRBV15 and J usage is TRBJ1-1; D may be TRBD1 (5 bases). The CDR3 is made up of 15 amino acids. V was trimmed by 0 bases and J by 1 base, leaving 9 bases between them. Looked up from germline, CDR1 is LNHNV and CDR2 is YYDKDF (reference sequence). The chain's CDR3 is CATSRDPGENTEAFF. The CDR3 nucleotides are TGTGCCACCAGCAGAGATCCGGGGGAGAACACTGAAGCTTTCTTT.

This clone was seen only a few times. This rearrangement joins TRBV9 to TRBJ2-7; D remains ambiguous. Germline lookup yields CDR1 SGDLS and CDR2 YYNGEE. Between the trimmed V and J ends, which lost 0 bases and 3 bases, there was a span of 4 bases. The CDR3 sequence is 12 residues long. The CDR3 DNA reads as TGTGCCAGCAGCGTAGCTAGCTACGAGCAGTACTTC. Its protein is CASSVASYEQYF.

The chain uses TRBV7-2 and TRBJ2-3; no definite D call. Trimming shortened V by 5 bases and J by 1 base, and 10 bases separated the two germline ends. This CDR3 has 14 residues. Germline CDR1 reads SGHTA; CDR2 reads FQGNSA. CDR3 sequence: CASSPNLRTDTQYF. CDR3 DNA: TGTGCCAGCAGCCCTAATTTACGCACAGATACGCAGTATTTT.

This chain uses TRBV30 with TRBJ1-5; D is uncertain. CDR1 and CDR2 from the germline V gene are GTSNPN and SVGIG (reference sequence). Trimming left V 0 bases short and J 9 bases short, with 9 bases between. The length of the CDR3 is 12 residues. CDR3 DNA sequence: TGTGCCTGGAGTGTACGGGCGGGGCCCCAGCATTTT. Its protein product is CAWSVRAGPQHF.

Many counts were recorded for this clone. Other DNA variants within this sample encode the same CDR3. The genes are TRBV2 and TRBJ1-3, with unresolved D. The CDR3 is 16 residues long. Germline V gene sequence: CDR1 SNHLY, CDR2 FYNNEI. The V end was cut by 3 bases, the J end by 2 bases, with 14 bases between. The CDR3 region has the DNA TGTGCCAGCAGTGAGACTACGGGGAGGCCTGGAAACACCATATATTTT. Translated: CASSETTGRPGNTIYF.

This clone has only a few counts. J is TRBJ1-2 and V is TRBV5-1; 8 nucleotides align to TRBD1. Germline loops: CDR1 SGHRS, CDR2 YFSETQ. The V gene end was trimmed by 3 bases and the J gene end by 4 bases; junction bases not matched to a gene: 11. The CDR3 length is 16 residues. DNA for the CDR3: TGCGCCAGCAGCTCGCTCACAGGGGGAAAGGCCTATGGCTACACCTTC. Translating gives CASSSLTGGKAYGYTF.

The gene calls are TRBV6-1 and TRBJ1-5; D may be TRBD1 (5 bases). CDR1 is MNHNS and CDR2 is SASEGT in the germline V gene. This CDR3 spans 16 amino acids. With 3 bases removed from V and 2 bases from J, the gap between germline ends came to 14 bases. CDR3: CASSDLGVIGNQPQHF. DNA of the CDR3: TGTGCCAGCAGTGATTTGGGGGTGATAGGCAATCAGCCCCAGCATTTT.

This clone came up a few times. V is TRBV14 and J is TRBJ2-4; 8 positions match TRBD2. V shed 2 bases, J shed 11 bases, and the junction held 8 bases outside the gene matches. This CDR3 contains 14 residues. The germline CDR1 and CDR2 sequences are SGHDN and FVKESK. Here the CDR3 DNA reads TGTGCCAGCAGCCAACACAGGACCGGGGGGGTTCAGTACTTC. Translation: CASSQHRTGGVQYF.